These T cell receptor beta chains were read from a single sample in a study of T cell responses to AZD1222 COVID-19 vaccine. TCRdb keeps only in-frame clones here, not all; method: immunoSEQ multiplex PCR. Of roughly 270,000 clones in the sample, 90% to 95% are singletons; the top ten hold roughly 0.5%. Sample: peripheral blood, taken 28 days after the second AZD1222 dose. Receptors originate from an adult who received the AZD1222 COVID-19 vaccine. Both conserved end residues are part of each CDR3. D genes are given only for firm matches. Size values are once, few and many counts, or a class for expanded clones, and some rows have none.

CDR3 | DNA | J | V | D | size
CASIRTSGSYEQYF | TGTGCCAGCATCCGGACTAGCGGGAGCTACGAGCAGTACTTC | TRBJ2-7 | TRBV5-5 | TRBD2 | NA
CASSFSVGTEAFF | TGTGCCAGCAGCTTTTCGGTTGGCACTGAAGCTTTCTTT | TRBJ1-1 | TRBV7-3 | NA | NA
CASSQDTASGKTQYF | TGCGCCAGCAGCCAAGATACAGCGTCTGGGAAGACCCAGTACTTC | TRBJ2-5 | TRBV4-1 | NA | NA
CASTLSGRNTDTQYF | TGTGCCAGCACCCTTAGCGGGAGGAACACAGATACGCAGTATTTT | TRBJ2-3 | TRBV6-5 | TRBD2 | NA
CASTLTGANGELFF | TGTGCCAGCACGTTGACAGGGGCGAACGGGGAGCTGTTTTTT | TRBJ2-2 | TRBV28 | TRBD1 | NA
CASSRDGSYTF | TGCGCCAGCTCACGGGACGGATCCTACACCTTC | TRBJ1-2 | TRBV5-1 | NA | NA
CASSIWSGGAGYQPQHF | TGTGCCAGTAGTATTTGGTCAGGGGGCGCCGGGTATCAGCCCCAGCATTTT | TRBJ1-5 | TRBV19 | TRBD1 | NA
CGVAGGSQVAYEQYF | TGTGGCGTAGCGGGAGGGTCCCAGGTTGCGTACGAGCAGTACTTC | TRBJ2-7 | TRBV28 | TRBD2 | NA
CASSLEGGPYQPQHF | TGTGCCAGCAGCTTAGAGGGGGGGCCGTATCAGCCCCAGCATTTT | TRBJ1-5 | TRBV7-6 | NA | few
CSVVGRGFSGNTIYF | TGCAGCGTTGTTGGGCGAGGTTTCTCTGGAAACACCATATATTTT | TRBJ1-3 | TRBV29-1 | NA | NA